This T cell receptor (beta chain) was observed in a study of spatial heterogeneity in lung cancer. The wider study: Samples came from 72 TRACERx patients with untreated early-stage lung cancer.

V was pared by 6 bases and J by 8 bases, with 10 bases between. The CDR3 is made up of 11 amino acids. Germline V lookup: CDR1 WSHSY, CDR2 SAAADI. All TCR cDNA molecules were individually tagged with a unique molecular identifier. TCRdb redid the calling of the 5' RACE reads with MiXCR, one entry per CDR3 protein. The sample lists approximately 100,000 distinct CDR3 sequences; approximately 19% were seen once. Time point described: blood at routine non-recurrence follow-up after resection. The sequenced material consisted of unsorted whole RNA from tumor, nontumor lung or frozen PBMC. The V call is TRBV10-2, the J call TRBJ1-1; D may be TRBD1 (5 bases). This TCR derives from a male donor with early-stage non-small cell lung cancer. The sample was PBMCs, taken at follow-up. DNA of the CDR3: TGCGCCAGCAGCCAACAGGTGGAAGCTTTCTTT. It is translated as CASSQQVEAFF.